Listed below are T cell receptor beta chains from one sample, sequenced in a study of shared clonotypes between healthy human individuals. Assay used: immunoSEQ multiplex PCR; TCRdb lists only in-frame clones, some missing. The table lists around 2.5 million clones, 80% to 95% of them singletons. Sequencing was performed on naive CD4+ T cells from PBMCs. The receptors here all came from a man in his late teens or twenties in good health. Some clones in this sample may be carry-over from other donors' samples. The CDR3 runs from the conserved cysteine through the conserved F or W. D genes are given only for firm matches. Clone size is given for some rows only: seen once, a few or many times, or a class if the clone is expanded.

CDR3aa: CASSEWGATYNEQFF
CDR3nt: TGTGCCAGCAGTGAGTGGGGGGCGACTTACAATGAGCAGTTCTTC
j_gene: TRBJ2-1
v_gene: TRBV6-4
abundance: -
d_gene: -

CDR3aa: CASSQDERLAGRRIF
CDR3nt: TGCGCCAGCAGCCAAGATGAGAGACTAGCGGGAAGGCGGATCTTC
j_gene: TRBJ2-1
v_gene: TRBV4-1
abundance: -
d_gene: TRBD2

CDR3aa: CASSVGTSGRGSYNEQFF
CDR3nt: TGTGCCAGCAGCGTAGGGACTAGCGGGAGGGGCTCCTACAATGAGCAGTTCTTC
j_gene: TRBJ2-1
v_gene: TRBV9
abundance: -
d_gene: TRBD2

CDR3aa: CASTDRMANEKLFF
CDR3nt: TGTGCCAGCACCGACAGGATGGCTAATGAAAAACTGTTTTTT
j_gene: TRBJ1-4
v_gene: TRBV25-1
abundance: -
d_gene: -

CDR3aa: CASSEPSGTSSEQYF
CDR3nt: TGTGCCAGCAGTGAACCGTCGGGGACTAGTAGCGAGCAGTACTTC
j_gene: TRBJ2-7
v_gene: TRBV6-1
abundance: -
d_gene: TRBD2

CDR3aa: CASKRGEYEQYF
CDR3nt: TGCGCCAGCAAAAGGGGCGAGTACGAGCAGTACTTC
j_gene: TRBJ2-7
v_gene: TRBV5-1
abundance: -
d_gene: -

CDR3aa: CASSLWTGTSTDTQYF
CDR3nt: TGCGCCAGCAGCTTGTGGACGGGGACTAGCACAGATACGCAGTATTTT
j_gene: TRBJ2-3
v_gene: TRBV5-1
abundance: -
d_gene: -

CDR3aa: CASSRDRHYEQYF
CDR3nt: TGTGCCAGCAGTCGGGACAGGCACTACGAGCAGTACTTC
j_gene: TRBJ2-7
v_gene: TRBV5-6
abundance: -
d_gene: TRBD1

CDR3aa: CASSVFGPTNEKLFF
CDR3nt: TGCGCCAGCAGTGTGTTTGGGCCAACTAATGAAAAACTGTTTTTT
j_gene: TRBJ1-4
v_gene: TRBV10-1
abundance: -
d_gene: -

CDR3aa: CAWSVQAVNSPLHF
CDR3nt: TGTGCCTGGAGTGTACAGGCAGTCAATTCACCCCTCCACTTT
j_gene: TRBJ1-6
v_gene: TRBV30
abundance: -
d_gene: -

CDR3aa: CASSYTDRQFF
CDR3nt: TGTGCCAGCAGTTACACCGATAGACAGTTCTTC
j_gene: TRBJ2-1
v_gene: TRBV6-5
abundance: -
d_gene: -

CDR3aa: CASSYARASGNYEQYF
CDR3nt: TGTGCCAGCAGTTACGCTCGCGCTAGCGGGAACTACGAGCAGTACTTC
j_gene: TRBJ2-7
v_gene: TRBV6-6
abundance: -
d_gene: TRBD2

CDR3aa: CASINRYSNQPQHF
CDR3nt: TGTGCCAGCATTAACAGGTATAGCAATCAGCCCCAGCATTTT
j_gene: TRBJ1-5
v_gene: TRBV28
abundance: -
d_gene: -

CDR3aa: CATSRVPGGSGDTQYF
CDR3nt: TGTGCCACCAGCAGAGTGCCAGGGGGCTCAGGAGATACGCAGTATTTT
j_gene: TRBJ2-3
v_gene: TRBV15
abundance: -
d_gene: TRBD1

CDR3aa: CASRGQGGQPQHF
CDR3nt: TGTGCCAGCAGGGGGCAGGGGGGTCAGCCCCAGCATTTT
j_gene: TRBJ1-5
v_gene: TRBV2
abundance: -
d_gene: TRBD1

CDR3aa: CASGFEVVHEQYF
CDR3nt: TGTGCCAGCGGTTTTGAAGTAGTACATGAGCAGTACTTC
j_gene: TRBJ2-7
v_gene: TRBV2
abundance: once
d_gene: -

CDR3aa: CAIGERGTDTQYF
CDR3nt: TGTGCCATCGGGGAGCGGGGCACAGATACGCAGTATTTT
j_gene: TRBJ2-3
v_gene: TRBV10-3
abundance: -
d_gene: -

CDR3aa: CATSTGQGAGNTIYF
CDR3nt: TGTGCCACCAGCACAGGACAGGGGGCTGGAAACACCATATATTTT
j_gene: TRBJ1-3
v_gene: TRBV15
abundance: -
d_gene: TRBD1

CDR3aa: CAIREDPTNEKLFF
CDR3nt: TGTGCCATCAGGGAAGACCCAACTAATGAAAAACTGTTTTTT
j_gene: TRBJ1-4
v_gene: TRBV10-3
abundance: -
d_gene: -

CDR3aa: CSESTGYGYTF
CDR3nt: TGCAGCGAATCGACAGGATATGGCTACACCTTC
j_gene: TRBJ1-2
v_gene: TRBV29-1
abundance: -
d_gene: -

CDR3aa: CASSYSGPSGNQPQHF
CDR3nt: TGTGCCAGCAGTTACTCAGGCCCCTCAGGCAATCAGCCCCAGCATTTT
j_gene: TRBJ1-5
v_gene: TRBV6-5
abundance: once
d_gene: -

CDR3aa: CASIPNPGTRNEQYF
CDR3nt: TGTGCCAGCATCCCTAATCCCGGGACCCGTAACGAGCAGTACTTC
j_gene: TRBJ2-7
v_gene: TRBV2
abundance: -
d_gene: -

CDR3aa: CASSQGDRAYGYTF
CDR3nt: TGCGCCAGCAGCCAAGGTGACAGAGCCTATGGCTACACCTTC
j_gene: TRBJ1-2
v_gene: TRBV4-1
abundance: -
d_gene: -

CDR3aa: CASSYSPLGGRTQAFF
CDR3nt: TGTGCCAGCAGTTACTCCCCTTTGGGGGGCCGTACCCAAGCTTTCTTT
j_gene: TRBJ1-1
v_gene: TRBV6-6
abundance: -
d_gene: -

CDR3aa: CASSRGRGTGTDTQYF
CDR3nt: TGCGCCAGCAGCCGGGGGCGGGGAACGGGCACAGATACGCAGTATTTT
j_gene: TRBJ2-3
v_gene: TRBV5-1
abundance: -
d_gene: -

CDR3aa: CASSSQANEQFF
CDR3nt: TGTGCCAGCAGTTCACAGGCGAATGAGCAGTTCTTC
j_gene: TRBJ2-1
v_gene: TRBV28
abundance: -
d_gene: -

CDR3aa: CASSLGTSGSADTQYF
CDR3nt: TGCGCCAGCAGCTTGGGGACTAGCGGGAGCGCAGATACGCAGTATTTT
j_gene: TRBJ2-3
v_gene: TRBV5-1
abundance: once
d_gene: TRBD2

CDR3aa: CASSYATRRHEQYF
CDR3nt: TGTGCCAGCAGTTACGCCACTAGGCGGCACGAGCAGTACTTC
j_gene: TRBJ2-7
v_gene: TRBV6-6
abundance: -
d_gene: -

CDR3aa: CASSLGPGITDTQYF
CDR3nt: TGCGCCAGCAGCCTTGGACCCGGGATCACAGATACGCAGTATTTT
j_gene: TRBJ2-3
v_gene: TRBV5-1
abundance: -
d_gene: -

CDR3aa: CASSVRAGPYEQYF
CDR3nt: TGTGCCAGCAGTGTCCGAGCGGGACCCTACGAGCAGTACTTC
j_gene: TRBJ2-7
v_gene: TRBV9
abundance: -
d_gene: TRBD2

CDR3aa: CASSVGGRSYEQYF
CDR3nt: TGTGCCAGCAGCGTAGGGGGCCGGTCCTACGAGCAGTACTTC
j_gene: TRBJ2-7
v_gene: TRBV9
abundance: once
d_gene: -

CDR3aa: CASSDPQAGGNTEAFF
CDR3nt: TGCGCCAGCAGCGATCCCCAGGCAGGCGGGAACACTGAAGCTTTCTTT
j_gene: TRBJ1-1
v_gene: TRBV5-1
abundance: -
d_gene: -

CDR3aa: CASSIGGGSREQYF
CDR3nt: TGTGCCAGTAGTATCGGGGGTGGTTCCCGCGAGCAGTACTTC
j_gene: TRBJ2-7
v_gene: TRBV19
abundance: -
d_gene: -

CDR3aa: CASSFRVRYTGELFF
CDR3nt: TGTGCCAGCAGTTTTCGCGTGCGGTACACCGGGGAGCTGTTTTTT
j_gene: TRBJ2-2
v_gene: TRBV28
abundance: -
d_gene: -

CDR3aa: CATSIGGIIGEQYF
CDR3nt: TGTGCCACCAGCATCGGGGGGATAATAGGCGAGCAGTACTTC
j_gene: TRBJ2-7
v_gene: TRBV15
abundance: -
d_gene: TRBD2